This T cell receptor beta chain was documented in a study of blood T cell repertoires in COVID-19 (dated by TCRdb to the early 2020s). General notes on the study: Samples covering the acute and convalescent phases of COVID-19 were provided by collaborators in the United States, Italy and Spain. Deeply sampled blood TCRbeta repertoires from subjects exposed to, actively infected with, or recovered from COVID-19 were included in the dataset. The repertoires were released in a freely available public database intended as a resource for research on the immune response to SARS-CoV-2. The material from the prospective study consisted of cDNA or gDNA derived from T cells, B-cell-depleted T cells, or PBMCs. Where HLA class I and class II types were available, the types were taken from metadata supplied by the sample provider, not from assay-based typing. Samples were obtained from the ongoing ImmuneRACE study (first 160 participants) and from approximately 1,200 subjects provided by 6 global collaborators. Nearly every sample came with metadata listing a de-identified subject ID, COVID-19 status, age in years and sex. Study-level results and caveats: The quantity of clinical and demographic metadata differed by source and by participant and was supplied without curation.

One collaborating source in Seattle enrolled patients during active infection and followed them longitudinally through the course of disease. Collaborating institutions collected whole blood in K2EDTA tubes following their own protocols. Collaborator samples were shipped for TCRbeta analysis as frozen whole blood, isolated PBMCs, or DNA extracted from either sample type. Of note for this clone: The clone's antigen remains unknown. No much larger clone exists at a distance of one base, and base qualities are not known.

TCRbeta CDR3 regions were amplified from genomic DNA using the immunoSEQ Assay, a bias-controlled multiplex PCR. The published analysis was carried out like this. The number of nucleated cells in each sample was estimated by amplification of reference gene primers within the assay. To quantify the absolute abundance of each unique TCRbeta CDR3 rearrangement, sequence reads were collapsed and filtered. For each sample, productive Simpson clonality was calculated as the square root of Simpson's diversity index over productive rearrangements. This is the immuneACCESS table as TCRdb keeps it, with only in-frame sequences that have V and J called. A part of the clones is gone; compared with another copy, unresolved V genes explain less than half, and the rest is unexplained. V, J and clone size are those of that table, while D and trimming were read from the DNA. The sample has 70,000 to 90,000 clones on record, around 85% of them singletons. Around a tenth of the sample is taken by the ten largest.

The junction shows trimming of 5 bases on V and 6 bases on J, and the gene matches do not reach 4 bases of it. Looking up the germline V gene (reference sequence) yields CDR1 LNHDA and CDR2 SQIVND. The CDR3 starts with the cysteine, ends with the phenylalanine, and has 14 residues. The sequence is cut down to CDR3 DNA, 42 bases in frame from base 1. The receptor's source is a man in his forties or fifties with COVID-19, enrolled during active disease. In this chain, TRBV19 is recombined with TRBJ1-5; 10 of the junction bases match TRBD1. Material for sequencing was peripheral blood. The CDR3 protein is CASSSRTGGQPQHF. The DNA sequence is as follows: TGTGCCAGTAGTTCCCGGACAGGGGGTCAGCCCCAGCATTTT.